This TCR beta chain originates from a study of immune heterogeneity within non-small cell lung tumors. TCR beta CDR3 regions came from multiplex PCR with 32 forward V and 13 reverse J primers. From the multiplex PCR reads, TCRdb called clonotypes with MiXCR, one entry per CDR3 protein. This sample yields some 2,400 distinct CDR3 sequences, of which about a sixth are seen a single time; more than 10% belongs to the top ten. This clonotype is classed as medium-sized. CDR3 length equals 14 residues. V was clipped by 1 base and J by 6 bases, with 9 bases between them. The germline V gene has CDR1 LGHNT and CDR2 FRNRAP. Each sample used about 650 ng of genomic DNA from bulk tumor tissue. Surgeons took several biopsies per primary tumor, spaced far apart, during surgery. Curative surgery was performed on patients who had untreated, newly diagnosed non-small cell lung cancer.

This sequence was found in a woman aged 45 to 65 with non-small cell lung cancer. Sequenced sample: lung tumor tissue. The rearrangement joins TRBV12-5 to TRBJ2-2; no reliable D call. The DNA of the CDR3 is TGTGCTAGTGGTTTGGCACCTCCCCCCGGGGAGCTGTTTTTT. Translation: CASGLAPPPGELFF.